This TCR beta chain was observed in a study of T cell repertoires in cytomegalovirus infection. This CDR3 comprises 13 residues. The V and J ends lost 6 bases and 3 bases, in that order; junction bases with no gene match: 3. CDR1 MNHNS and CDR2 SASEGT come from the germline V gene. In the case of this clonotype: Its antigen remains unknown.

TCRdb re-analysed the reads in MiXCR, keeping a single row per CDR3 protein. The data show 40,000 to 55,000 distinct CDR3 sequences, with 21% seen just once and over 85% held by the top ten. This clonotype originated in a human donor in good health (CMV status not recorded). Some clones in this sample may be carry-over from other donors' samples. The V and J genes are TRBV6-1 and TRBJ2-7, with 9 positions matching TRBD1. This material consisted of CD8+ T cells from cultured PBMCs, taken from culture after CMV antigen stimulation. This chain's CDR3 is CASRTGGNYEQYF. The CDR3 DNA is TGTGCCAGCAGGACAGGGGGAAACTACGAGCAGTACTTC.